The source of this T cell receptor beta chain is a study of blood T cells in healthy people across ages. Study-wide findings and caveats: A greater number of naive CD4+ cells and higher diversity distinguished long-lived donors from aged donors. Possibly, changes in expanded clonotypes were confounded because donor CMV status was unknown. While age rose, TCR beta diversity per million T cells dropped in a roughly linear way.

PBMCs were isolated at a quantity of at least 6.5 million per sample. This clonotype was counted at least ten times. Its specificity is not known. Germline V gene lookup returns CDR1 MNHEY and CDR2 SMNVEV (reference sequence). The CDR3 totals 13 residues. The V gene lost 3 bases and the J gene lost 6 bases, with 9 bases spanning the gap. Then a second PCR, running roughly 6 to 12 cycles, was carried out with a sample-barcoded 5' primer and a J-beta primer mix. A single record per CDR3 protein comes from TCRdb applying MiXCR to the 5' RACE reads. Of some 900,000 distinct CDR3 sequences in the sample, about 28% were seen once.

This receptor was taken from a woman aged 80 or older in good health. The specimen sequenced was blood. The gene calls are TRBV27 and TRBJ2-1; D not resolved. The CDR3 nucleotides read TGTGCCAGCAGTTTCGGCCCCGTCAATGAGCAGTTCTTC. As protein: CASSFGPVNEQFF.